This TCR beta chain came from a study of blood T cells in healthy people across ages. Through a sample-barcoded 5' primer and a J-beta primer mix, a second PCR was run for roughly 6 to 11 cycles. Every single cDNA molecule received a tag from a template-switch adaptor with 12 random nucleotides. A single record per CDR3 protein comes from TCRdb applying MiXCR to the 5' RACE reads. The table has 550,000 to 700,000 distinct CDR3 sequences, 27% seen once. The study's findings and limits: Age advanced and TCR beta diversity per million T cells fell, roughly linearly. Because donor CMV status was unknown, expanded clonotype changes were possibly confounded.

This clonotype was counted a few times. The antigen is undetermined. Per the germline V gene, CDR1 is LGHNA and CDR2 is YNFKEQ. The CDR3 covers 15 residues. Unmatched junction bases numbered 3, after V lost 0 bases and J lost 6 bases. The sequenced sample consisted of blood. The receptor's source is a woman in her 70s in good health. The J gene is TRBJ1-4, the V gene TRBV4-2, with 8 bases lining up with TRBD1. CDR3 nucleotide sequence: TGTGCCAGCAGCCAAGAATTGACAGGGGATGAAAAACTGTTTTTT. It specifies CASSQELTGDEKLFF.